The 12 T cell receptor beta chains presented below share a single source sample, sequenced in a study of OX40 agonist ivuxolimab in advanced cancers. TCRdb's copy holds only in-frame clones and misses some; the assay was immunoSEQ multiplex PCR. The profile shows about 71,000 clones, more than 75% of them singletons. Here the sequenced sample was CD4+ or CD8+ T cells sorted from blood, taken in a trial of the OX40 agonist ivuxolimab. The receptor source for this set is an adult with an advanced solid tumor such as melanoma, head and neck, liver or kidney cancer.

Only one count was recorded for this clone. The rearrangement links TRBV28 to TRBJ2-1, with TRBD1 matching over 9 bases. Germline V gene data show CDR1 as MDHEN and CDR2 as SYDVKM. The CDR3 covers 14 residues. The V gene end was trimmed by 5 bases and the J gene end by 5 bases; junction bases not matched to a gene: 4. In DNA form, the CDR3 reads TGTGCCAGCAGTAGACAGGGGGTCGACAATGAGCAGTTCTTC. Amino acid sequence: CASSRQGVDNEQFF. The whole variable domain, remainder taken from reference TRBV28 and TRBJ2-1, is DVKVTQSSRYLVKRTGEKVFLECVQDMDHENMFWYRQDPGLGLRLIYFSYDVKMKEKGDIPEGYSVSREKKERFSLILESASTNQTSMYLCASSRQGVDNEQFFGPGTRLTVL.

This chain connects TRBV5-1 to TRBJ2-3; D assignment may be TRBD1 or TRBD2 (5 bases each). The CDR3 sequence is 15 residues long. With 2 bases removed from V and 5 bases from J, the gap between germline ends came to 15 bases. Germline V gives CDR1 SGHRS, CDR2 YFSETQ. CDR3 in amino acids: CASSLTGRELDTQYF. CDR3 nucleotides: TGCGCCAGCAGCTTAACAGGCAGGGAGTTAGATACGCAGTATTTT.

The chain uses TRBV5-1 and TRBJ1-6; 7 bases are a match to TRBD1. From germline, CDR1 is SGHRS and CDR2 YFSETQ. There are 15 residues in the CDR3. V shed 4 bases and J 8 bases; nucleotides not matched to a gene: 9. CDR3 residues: CASSLRQGGDSPLHF. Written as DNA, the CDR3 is TGCGCCAGCAGCCTCCGACAGGGCGGAGATTCACCCCTCCACTTT.

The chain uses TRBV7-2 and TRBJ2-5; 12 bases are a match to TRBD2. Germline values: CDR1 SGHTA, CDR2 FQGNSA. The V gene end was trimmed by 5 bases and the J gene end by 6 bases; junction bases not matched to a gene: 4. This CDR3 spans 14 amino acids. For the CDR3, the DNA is TGTGCCAGCAGCCAGACTAGCGGGGGACAGACCCAGTACTTC. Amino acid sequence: CASSQTSGGQTQYF.

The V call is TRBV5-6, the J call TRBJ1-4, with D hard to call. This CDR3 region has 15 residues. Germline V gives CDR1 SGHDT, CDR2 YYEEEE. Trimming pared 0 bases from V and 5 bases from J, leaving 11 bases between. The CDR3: CASSLDGRINEKLFF. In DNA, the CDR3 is TGTGCCAGCAGCTTGGACGGACGGATAAATGAAAAACTGTTTTTT. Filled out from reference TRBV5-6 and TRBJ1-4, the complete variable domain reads DAGVTQSPTHLIKTRGQQVTLRCSPKSGHDTVSWYQQALGQGPQFIFQYYEEEERQRGNFPDRFSGHQFPNYSSELNVNALLLGDSALYLCASSLDGRINEKLFFGSGTQLSVL.

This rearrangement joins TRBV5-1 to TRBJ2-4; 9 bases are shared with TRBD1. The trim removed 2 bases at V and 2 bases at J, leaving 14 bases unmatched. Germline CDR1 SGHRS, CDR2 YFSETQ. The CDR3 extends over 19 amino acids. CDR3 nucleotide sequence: TGCGCCAGCAGCTTAGCGCCCGATGGACAGGGGATAACCAAAAACATTCAGTACTTC. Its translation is CASSLAPDGQGITKNIQYF. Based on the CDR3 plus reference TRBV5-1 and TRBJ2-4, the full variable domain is KAGVTQTPRYLIKTRGQQVTLSCSPISGHRSVSWYQQTPGQGLQFLFEYFSETQRNKGNFPGRFSGRQFSNSRSEMNVSTLELGDSALYLCASSLAPDGQGITKNIQYFGAGTRLSVL.

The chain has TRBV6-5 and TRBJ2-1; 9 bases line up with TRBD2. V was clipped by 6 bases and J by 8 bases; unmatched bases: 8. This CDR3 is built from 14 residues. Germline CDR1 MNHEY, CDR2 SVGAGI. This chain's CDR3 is CASRPGLAADEQFF. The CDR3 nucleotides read TGTGCCAGCAGACCGGGACTAGCTGCCGATGAGCAGTTCTTC.

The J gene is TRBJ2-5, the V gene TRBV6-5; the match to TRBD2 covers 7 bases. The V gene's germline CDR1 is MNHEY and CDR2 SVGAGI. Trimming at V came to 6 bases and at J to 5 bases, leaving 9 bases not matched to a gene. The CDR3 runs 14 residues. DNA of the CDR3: TGTGCCAGCAGGTGGGAGGGCCCGGGGGAGACCCAGTACTTC. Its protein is CASRWEGPGETQYF.

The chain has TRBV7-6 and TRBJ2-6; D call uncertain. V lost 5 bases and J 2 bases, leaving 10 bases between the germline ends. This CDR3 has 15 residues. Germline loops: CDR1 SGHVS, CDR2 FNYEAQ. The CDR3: CASSTPLAGANVLTF. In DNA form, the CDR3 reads TGTGCCAGCAGCACTCCTCTAGCTGGGGCCAACGTCCTGACTTTC.

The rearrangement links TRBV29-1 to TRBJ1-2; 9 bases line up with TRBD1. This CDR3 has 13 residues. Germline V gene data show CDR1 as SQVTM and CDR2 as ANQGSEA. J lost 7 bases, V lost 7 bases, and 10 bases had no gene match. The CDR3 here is CSGGQGSVGGYTF. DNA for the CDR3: TGCAGCGGTGGACAGGGGTCCGTAGGTGGCTACACCTTC.

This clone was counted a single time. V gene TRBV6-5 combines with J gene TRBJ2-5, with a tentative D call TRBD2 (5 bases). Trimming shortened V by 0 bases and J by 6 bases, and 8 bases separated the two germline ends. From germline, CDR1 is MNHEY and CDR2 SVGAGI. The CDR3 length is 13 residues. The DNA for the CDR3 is TGTGCCAGCAGTTACTCACTAGGACAGACCCAGTACTTC. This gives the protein CASSYSLGQTQYF.

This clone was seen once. The CDR3 loop reads CASTRESELYGYTF. The CDR3 DNA is TGTGCCAGCACCAGGGAATCGGAACTCTATGGCTACACCTTC. The chain recombines TRBV6-1 with TRBJ1-2, with D possibly TRBD1 on 5 matching bases. V dropped 7 bases and J dropped 4 bases, with 16 bases sitting between them. This CDR3 region has 14 residues. Germline CDR1 and CDR2: MNHNS and SASEGT.